The 28 T cell receptor beta chains in this list originate from one sample, sequenced in a study of blood T cell repertoires in COVID-19. Clones were sequenced by immunoSEQ multiplex PCR, and TCRdb holds only the in-frame ones, with some missing. The table lists about 58,000 clones, about 84% of them singletons. The specimen was peripheral blood. The receptor set was obtained from a man in his forties with active COVID-19.

The gene calls are TRBV19 and TRBJ1-5; no clear D gene. Germline assignment: CDR1 LNHDA and CDR2 SQIVND (reference sequence). V lost 3 bases, J lost 0 bases, and 12 bases lay in between. This CDR3 has 16 amino acids. CDR3 residues: CASSIAGSYSNQPQHF. The CDR3 nucleotides read TGTGCCAGTAGTATTGCGGGATCTTATAGCAATCAGCCCCAGCATTTT.

The rearrangement links TRBV6-5 to TRBJ2-1, with TRBD2 matching 9 bases. CDR3 length: 15 amino acids. The germline V gene encodes CDR1 MNHEY and CDR2 SVGAGI. V was pared by 8 bases and J by 0 bases, with 5 bases of the junction left unmatched. For the CDR3, the DNA is TGTGCCAGCGAAAGCGGGGGGAGCTCCTACAATGAGCAGTTCTTC. Protein product: CASESGGSSYNEQFF.

Written as DNA, the CDR3 is TGTGCCAGCAGTCTTACATTTAACTATGGCTACACCTTC. Translated, it gives CASSLTFNYGYTF. The J gene is TRBJ1-2, the V gene TRBV7-8; D not certain. The germline V and J ends were trimmed by 6 bases and 1 base, with 9 bases remaining between them. The germline gives CDR1 SGHVS, CDR2 FQNEAQ. This CDR3 spans 13 amino acids.

This clone was recorded a few times. The chain uses TRBV21-1 and TRBJ1-5; the D segment call TRBD1 is taken from the table without a DNA check. TRBV21-1 constitutes a pseudogene. CDR3 length: 15 amino acids. CDR3 region: CASSPRTGYDQPQHF. The CDR3 coding sequence is TGTGCCAGCAGCCCCCGGACAGGGTACGATCAGCCCCAGCATTTT.

The gene calls are TRBV7-6 and TRBJ2-3, with TRBD2 identical over 13 bases. This CDR3 is 17 amino acids long. Germline CDR1 is SGHVS and CDR2 is FNYEAQ. J lost 2 bases, V lost 5 bases, and 7 bases had no gene match. CDR3 region: CASSPRTSGSFTDTQYF. CDR3 coding DNA: TGTGCCAGCAGCCCGCGGACTAGCGGGAGTTTCACAGATACGCAGTATTTT. Complete variable domain (other parts from reference TRBV7-6 and TRBJ2-3): GAGVSQSPRYKVTKRGQDVALRCDPISGHVSLYWYRQALGQGPEFLTYFNYEAQQDKSGLPNDRFSAERPEGSISTLTIQRTEQRDSAMYRCASSPRTSGSFTDTQYFGPGTRLTVL.

Written as DNA, the CDR3 is TGTGCCAGCAGGGTAGTCAGGGGGTCGCTAGCGGGAGACACCGGGGAGCTGTTTTTT. Protein product: CASRVVRGSLAGDTGELFF. The V and J genes are TRBV28 and TRBJ2-2; 10 bases match TRBD2. Germline trimming cut 6 bases from V and 3 bases from J; bases unmatched to any gene: 16. This CDR3 has 19 residues. Germline values: CDR1 MDHEN, CDR2 SYDVKM.

This chain links TRBV27 with TRBJ2-2, with D possibly TRBD1 on 5 matching bases. The CDR3 spans 16 residues. The V and J ends lost 3 bases and 2 bases respectively, with 13 bases between them. Looked up from germline, CDR1 is MNHEY and CDR2 is SMNVEV (reference sequence). CDR3 protein: CASSFGATPNTGELFF. CDR3 nucleotides: TGTGCCAGCAGTTTTGGGGCTACACCCAACACCGGGGAGCTGTTTTTT.

A single count supports this clone. The CDR3 sequence is CASRRTGSYNEQFF. The CDR3 bases are TGTGCCAGTAGAAGGACAGGCTCCTACAATGAGCAGTTCTTC. V usage is TRBV19 and J usage is TRBJ2-1; 7 bases are shared with TRBD1. CDR1 LNHDA and CDR2 SQIVND come from the germline V gene (reference sequence). The trim removed 6 bases at V and 0 bases at J, leaving 2 bases unmatched. This CDR3 is built from 14 residues.

The rearrangement links TRBV2 to TRBJ1-6, with a possible D match to TRBD1 (6 bases). The CDR3 runs to 18 residues. The germline V gene encodes CDR1 SNHLY and CDR2 FYNNEI. The V end lost 8 bases, the J end lost 0 bases, and 20 bases lay between the germline ends. The CDR3 DNA sequence: TGTGCCAGCCACAAGGCAGGACAGCTCTACTCCTATAATTCACCCCTCCACTTT. This gives the protein CASHKAGQLYSYNSPLHF. Based on the CDR3 plus reference TRBV2 and TRBJ1-6, the full variable domain is EPEVTQTPSHQVTQMGQEVILRCVPISNHLYFYWYRQILGQKVEFLVSFYNNEISEKSEIFDDQFSVERPDGSNFTLKIRSTKLEDSAMYFCASHKAGQLYSYNSPLHFGNGTRLTVT.

The chain couples TRBV6-1 to TRBJ1-4; D is uncertain. This CDR3 is built from 14 residues. The germline CDR1 and CDR2 sequences are MNHNS and SASEGT. Trimming shortened V by 3 bases and J by 0 bases, and 5 bases separated the two germline ends. The CDR3 here is CASSDGPTNEKLFF. In DNA, the CDR3 is TGTGCCAGCAGTGATGGCCCAACTAATGAAAAACTGTTTTTT.

This chain joins TRBV6-1 and TRBJ1-3; tentatively, D is TRBD1 (6 bases). V lost 2 bases and J 0 bases, leaving 11 bases between the germline ends. Germline V lookup: CDR1 MNHNS, CDR2 SASEGT. CDR3 length equals 16 residues. The CDR3 DNA reads as TGTGCCAGCAGTGAAACAGGGTTCCGCTCTGGAAACACCATATATTTT. This sequence encodes CASSETGFRSGNTIYF.

The CDR3 DNA reads TGTGCCAGCAGTCGTTGGACAGGGGGCTACAATGAGCAGTTCTTC. Translating it yields CASSRWTGGYNEQFF. The J gene is TRBJ2-1, the V gene TRBV6-2 or TRBV6-3; 10 bases fit TRBD1. The CDR3 loop spans 15 amino acids. Germline loops: CDR1 MNHEY, CDR2 SVGEGT. Trimming cost V 5 bases and J 3 bases; bases outside gene matches: 4.

The rearrangement joins TRBV27 to TRBJ2-4; D remains unclear. Per the germline V gene, CDR1 is MNHEY and CDR2 is SMNVEV (reference sequence). V lost 7 bases and J lost 0, with 10 bases in between. This CDR3 contains 14 residues. CDR3 loop: CASTRTLAKNIQYF. CDR3 nucleotides: TGTGCCAGCACCAGAACCCTAGCCAAAAACATTCAGTACTTC.

The V and J genes are TRBV2 and TRBJ1-1; 8 nucleotides align to TRBD1. The junction had 14 bases not matched to a gene; V was cut back by 8 bases and J by 6 bases. The CDR3 is made up of 15 amino acids. Germline V gene sequence: CDR1 SNHLY, CDR2 FYNNEI. Here the CDR3 reads CASFGLRQGSSEAFF. The CDR3 region has the DNA TGTGCCAGCTTCGGATTAAGACAGGGGTCCTCTGAAGCTTTCTTT.

The V and J genes are TRBV9 and TRBJ2-2; 8 bases line up with TRBD2. This CDR3 has 16 residues. V lost 4 bases, J lost 6 bases, and 11 bases stayed unmatched. Germline V gene sequence: CDR1 SGDLS, CDR2 YYNGEE. The CDR3 region is CASSPLGGGSPGELFF. CDR3 sequence (DNA): TGTGCCAGCAGCCCCCTCGGGGGGGGGTCCCCCGGGGAGCTGTTTTTT. Complete variable domain (other parts from reference TRBV9 and TRBJ2-2): DSGVTQTPKHLITATGQRVTLRCSPRSGDLSVYWYQQSLDQGLQFLIQYYNGEERAKGNILERFSAQQFPDLHSELNLSSLELGDSALYFCASSPLGGGSPGELFFGEGSRLTVL.

This clone was picked up a small number of times. The chain carries TRBV5-3 and TRBJ2-3; possible D gene TRBD1, 5 bases. TRBV5-3 is assigned to the ORF class and has an uncertain function. This CDR3 has 15 residues. V lost 2 bases to trimming and J lost 0 bases, with 10 bases between them. The CDR3 spells CARSFWGSSTDTQYF. In DNA, the CDR3 is TGTGCCAGAAGCTTTTGGGGCTCAAGCACAGATACGCAGTATTTT.

This clone was picked up one time. The chain has TRBV6-5 and TRBJ1-5; TRBD1 is a possible D gene (6 bases). The CDR3 has 13 residues. The V gene lost 10 bases and the J gene lost 5 bases, with 15 bases spanning the gap. Germline CDR1 MNHEY, CDR2 SVGAGI. CDR3 DNA sequence: TGTGCCACTACGCTAGGGGGGGATCAGCCCCAGCATTTT. Protein sequence: CATTLGGDQPQHF.

This clone has only a few counts. The J gene is TRBJ1-6, the V gene TRBV27, with no clear D. The CDR3 consists of 15 residues. Trimming took 7 bases from V and 6 from J, leaving 16 bases between them. Germline CDR1 MNHEY, CDR2 SMNVEV (reference sequence). CDR3 sequence (DNA): TGTGCCAGCACCTTTAAAGGTAGCTTTAATTCACCCCTCCACTTT. The encoded protein is CASTFKGSFNSPLHF.

CDR3 in DNA: TGTGCCAGCAGCCCTAGCGGAAAAATCTACGAGCAGTACTTC. It encodes CASSPSGKIYEQYF. V gene TRBV7-7 combines with J gene TRBJ2-7; 7 positions agree with TRBD2. The V gene end was trimmed by 5 bases and the J gene end by 3 bases; junction bases not matched to a gene: 7. CDR1 and CDR2 from the germline V gene are SSHAT and FNYEAQ (reference sequence). The CDR3 loop spans 14 amino acids. The variable domain in full, with the rest retrieved from reference TRBV7-7 and TRBJ2-7, is GAGVSQSPRYKVTKRGQDVTLRCDPISSHATLYWYQQALGQGPEFLTYFNYEAQPDKSGLPSDRFSAERPEGSISTLTIQRTEQRDSAMYRCASSPSGKIYEQYFGPGTRLTVT.

The chain links TRBV7-9 to TRBJ2-7; TRBD2 agrees at 8 bases. Germline V CDR1 and CDR2: SEHNR, FQNEAQ (reference sequence). V lost 4 bases, J lost 2 bases, and 7 bases stayed unmatched. The CDR3 has 15 residues. CDR3 protein: CASSYTSGNTYEQYF. The DNA of the CDR3 is TGTGCCAGCAGCTATACTAGCGGTAATACCTACGAGCAGTACTTC. The whole variable domain, remainder taken from reference TRBV7-9 and TRBJ2-7, is DTGVSQNPRHKITKRGQNVTFRCDPISEHNRLYWYRQTLGQGPEFLTYFQNEAQLEKSRLLSDRFSAERPKGSFSTLEIQRTEQGDSAMYLCASSYTSGNTYEQYFGPGTRLTVT.

The rearrangement joins TRBV10-2 to TRBJ2-1; 9 bases agree with TRBD2. V was pared by 4 bases and J by 7 bases, with 5 bases of the junction left unmatched. Per the germline V gene, CDR1 is WSHSY and CDR2 is SAAADI. The CDR3 has 14 amino acids. CDR3 residues: CASSGLAGRNEQFF. The CDR3 coding sequence is TGCGCCAGCAGTGGGCTAGCGGGAAGGAATGAGCAGTTCTTC.

This chain joins TRBV30 and TRBJ1-2, with D possibly TRBD1 on 6 matching bases. The CDR3 is made up of 15 amino acids. Deletions cut 4 bases from V and 10 bases from J, with 25 bases between. CDR1 is GTSNPN, CDR2 SVGIG, per germline (reference sequence). Here the CDR3 reads CAWIKGGWAGVDYTF. The CDR3 DNA follows: TGTGCCTGGATAAAAGGGGGTTGGGCAGGGGTTGACTACACCTTC.

This CDR3 is CASSPRDLGETQYF. The CDR3 region has the DNA TGTGCCAGCAGCCCCCGGGACTTAGGGGAGACCCAGTACTTC. The J gene is TRBJ2-5, the V gene TRBV27; D is perhaps TRBD2 (6 bases). Germline lookup yields CDR1 MNHEY and CDR2 SMNVEV (reference sequence). Trimming took 6 bases from V and 5 from J, leaving 16 bases between them. This CDR3 comprises 14 residues.

This clone was counted once. The J gene is TRBJ2-7, the V gene TRBV28, with 10 bases that match TRBD2. After removal of 5 bases from V and 0 bases from J, the junction contained 19 bases not matched to a gene. Germline V gene sequence: CDR1 MDHEN, CDR2 SYDVKM. The CDR3 is 20 amino acids. CDR3 nucleotides: TGTGCCAGCAGTGTCCCTAGCGGGAGTCTCCTTGGGATGAGCTCCTACGAGCAGTACTTC. Amino acid sequence: CASSVPSGSLLGMSSYEQYF.

V usage is TRBV28 and J usage is TRBJ1-2; D gene unclear. The V gene lost 6 bases and the J gene lost 7 bases, with 15 bases spanning the gap. CDR3 length equals 13 residues. In germline, CDR1 is MDHEN, CDR2 SYDVKM. The CDR3 protein is CASSRRSIAGYTF. CDR3 nucleotide sequence: TGTGCCAGCAGCCGCAGATCAATCGCTGGCTACACCTTC.

This clone appeared once. This rearrangement joins TRBV6-4 to TRBJ2-1, with TRBD2 matching over 9 bases. V lost 10 bases to trimming and J lost 7 bases; unmatched junction nucleotides: 14. Germline CDR1 and CDR2: MRHNA and SNTAGT. The CDR3 runs to 15 residues. CDR3 in DNA: TGTGCCAACACAGAAAGCGGGAGGAGGGAAAATGAGCAGTTCTTC. Protein sequence: CANTESGRRENEQFF.

J is TRBJ2-3 and V is TRBV11-2; TRBD2 agrees at 13 bases. Per the germline V gene, CDR1 is SGHAT and CDR2 is FQNNGV. V trimming: 0 bases; J trimming: 3 bases; junction bases outside the gene matches: 12. The CDR3 sequence is 20 residues long. In DNA form, the CDR3 reads TGTGCCAGCAGCTTAGATCCGACACTAGCGGGGGGGACATTAACAGATACGCAGTATTTT. As protein: CASSLDPTLAGGTLTDTQYF.

Written as DNA, the CDR3 is TGCGCCAGCAGCTTGGCTCTGGGCCCCAATGAGCAGTTCTTC. Its translation: CASSLALGPNEQFF. The chain has TRBV5-1 and TRBJ2-1; D uncertain. Trimming shortened V by 0 bases and J by 6 bases, and 10 bases separated the two germline ends. In germline, CDR1 is SGHRS, CDR2 YFSETQ. The CDR3 is 14 amino acids.